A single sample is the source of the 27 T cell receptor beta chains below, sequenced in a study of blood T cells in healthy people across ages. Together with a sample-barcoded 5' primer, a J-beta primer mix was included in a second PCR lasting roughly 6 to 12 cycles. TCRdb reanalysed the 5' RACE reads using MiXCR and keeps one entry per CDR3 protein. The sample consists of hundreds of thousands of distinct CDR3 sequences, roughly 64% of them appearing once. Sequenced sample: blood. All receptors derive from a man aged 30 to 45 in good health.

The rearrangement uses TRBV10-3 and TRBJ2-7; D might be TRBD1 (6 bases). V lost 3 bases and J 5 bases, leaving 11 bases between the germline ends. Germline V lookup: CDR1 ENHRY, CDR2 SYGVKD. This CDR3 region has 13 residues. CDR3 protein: CAISETGNHEQYF. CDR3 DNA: TGTGCCATCAGTGAAACAGGGAACCACGAGCAGTACTTC.

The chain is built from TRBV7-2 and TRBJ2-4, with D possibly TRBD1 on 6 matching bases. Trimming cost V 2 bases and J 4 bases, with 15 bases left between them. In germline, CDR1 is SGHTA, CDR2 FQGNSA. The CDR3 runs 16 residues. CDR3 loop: CASSLTIQGLKNIQYF. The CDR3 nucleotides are TGTGCCAGCAGCTTAACAATCCAGGGGCTTAAAAACATTCAGTACTTC.

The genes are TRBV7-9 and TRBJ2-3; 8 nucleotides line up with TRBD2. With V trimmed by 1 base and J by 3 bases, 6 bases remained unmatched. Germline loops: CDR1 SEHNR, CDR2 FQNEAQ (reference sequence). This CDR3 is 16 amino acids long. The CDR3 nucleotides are TGTGCCAGCAGCTTAGTAAGCGGGAGTACTACAGATACGCAGTATTTT. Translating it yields CASSLVSGSTTDTQYF.

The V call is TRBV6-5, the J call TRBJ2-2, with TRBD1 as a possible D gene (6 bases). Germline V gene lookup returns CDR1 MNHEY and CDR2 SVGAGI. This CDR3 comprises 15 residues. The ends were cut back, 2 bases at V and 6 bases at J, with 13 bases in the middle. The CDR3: CASSYLKTGSGELFF. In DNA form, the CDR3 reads TGTGCCAGCAGTTACCTCAAAACAGGGTCCGGGGAGCTGTTTTTT.

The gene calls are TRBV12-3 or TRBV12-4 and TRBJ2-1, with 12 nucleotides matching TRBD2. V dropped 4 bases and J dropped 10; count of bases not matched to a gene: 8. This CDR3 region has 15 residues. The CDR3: CASSSPSGGAWEQFF. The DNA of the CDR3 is TGTGCCAGCAGTTCCCCTAGCGGGGGGGCATGGGAGCAGTTCTTC.

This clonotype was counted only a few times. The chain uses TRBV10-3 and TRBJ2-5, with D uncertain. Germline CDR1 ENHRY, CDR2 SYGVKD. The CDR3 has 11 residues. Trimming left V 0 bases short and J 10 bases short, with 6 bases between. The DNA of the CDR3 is TGTGCCATCAGTGAGTCAGTGCGCCAGTACTTC. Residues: CAISESVRQYF.

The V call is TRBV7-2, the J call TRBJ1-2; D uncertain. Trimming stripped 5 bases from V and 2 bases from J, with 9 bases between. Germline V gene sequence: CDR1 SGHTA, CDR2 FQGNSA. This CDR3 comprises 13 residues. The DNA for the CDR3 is TGTGCCAGCAGCCCCGACGCAAACTATGGCTACACCTTC. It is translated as CASSPDANYGYTF.

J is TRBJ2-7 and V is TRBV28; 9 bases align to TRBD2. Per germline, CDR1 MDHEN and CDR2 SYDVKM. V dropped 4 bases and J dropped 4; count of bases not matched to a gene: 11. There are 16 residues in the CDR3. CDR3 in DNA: TGTGCCAGCAGTTCCGGGACTAGCCGCCAGTGGTACGAGCAGTACTTC. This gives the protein CASSSGTSRQWYEQYF.

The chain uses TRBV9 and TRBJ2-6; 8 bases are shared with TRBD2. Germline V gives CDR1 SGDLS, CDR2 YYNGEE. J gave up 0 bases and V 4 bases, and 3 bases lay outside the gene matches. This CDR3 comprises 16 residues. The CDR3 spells CASSPGTSSGANVLTF. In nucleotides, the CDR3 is TGTGCCAGCAGCCCCGGGACTAGCTCTGGGGCCAACGTCCTGACTTTC.

DNA of the CDR3: TGCAGTGCTAGAGATGCACTAGCGGGAACCACCGGGGAGCTGTTTTTT. It encodes CSARDALAGTTGELFF. This chain uses TRBV20-1 with TRBJ2-2; 10 bases line up with TRBD2. Germline assignment: CDR1 DFQATT and CDR2 SNEGSKA (reference sequence). V shed 0 bases and J 4 bases; nucleotides not matched to a gene: 5. The CDR3 is 16 residues long.

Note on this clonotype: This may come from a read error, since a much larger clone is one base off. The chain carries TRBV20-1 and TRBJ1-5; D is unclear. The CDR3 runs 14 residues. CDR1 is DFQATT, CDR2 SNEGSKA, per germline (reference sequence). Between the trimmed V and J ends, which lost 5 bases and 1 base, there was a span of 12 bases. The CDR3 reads CSADGRRSNQPQHF. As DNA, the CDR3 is TGCAGTGCTGACGGACGGAGGAGCAATCAGCCCCAGCATTTT.

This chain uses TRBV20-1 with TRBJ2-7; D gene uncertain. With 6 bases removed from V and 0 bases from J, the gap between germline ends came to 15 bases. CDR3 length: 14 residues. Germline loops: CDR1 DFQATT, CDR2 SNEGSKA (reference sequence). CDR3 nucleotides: TGCAGTGCGAAGGTCTTCGGTGGCTCCTACGAGCAGTACTTC. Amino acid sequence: CSAKVFGGSYEQYF.

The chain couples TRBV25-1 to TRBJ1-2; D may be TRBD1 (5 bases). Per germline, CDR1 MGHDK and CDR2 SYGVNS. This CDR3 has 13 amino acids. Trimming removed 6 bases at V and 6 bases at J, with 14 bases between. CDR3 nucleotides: TGTGCCAGCAGGGGGGAAGCAATCGATGGCTACACCTTC. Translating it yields CASRGEAIDGYTF.

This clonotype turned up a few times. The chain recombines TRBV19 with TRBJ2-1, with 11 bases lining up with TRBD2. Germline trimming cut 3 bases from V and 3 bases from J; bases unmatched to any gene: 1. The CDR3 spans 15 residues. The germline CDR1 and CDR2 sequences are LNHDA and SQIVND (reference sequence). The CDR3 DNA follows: TGTGCCAGTAGTATCGGGACTAGCGGCTACAATGAGCAGTTCTTC. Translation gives CASSIGTSGYNEQFF. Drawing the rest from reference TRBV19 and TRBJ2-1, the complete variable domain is DGGITQSPKYLFRKEGQNVTLSCEQNLNHDAMYWYRQDPGQGLRLIYYSQIVNDFQKGDIAEGYSVSREKKESFPLTVTSAQKNPTAFYLCASSIGTSGYNEQFFGPGTRLTVL.

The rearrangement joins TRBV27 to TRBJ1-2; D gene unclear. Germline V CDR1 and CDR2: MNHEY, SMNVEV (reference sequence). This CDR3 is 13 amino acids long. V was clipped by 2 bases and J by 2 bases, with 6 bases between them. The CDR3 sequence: CASSLARNYGYTF. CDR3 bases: TGTGCCAGCAGTTTAGCCCGGAACTATGGCTACACCTTC.

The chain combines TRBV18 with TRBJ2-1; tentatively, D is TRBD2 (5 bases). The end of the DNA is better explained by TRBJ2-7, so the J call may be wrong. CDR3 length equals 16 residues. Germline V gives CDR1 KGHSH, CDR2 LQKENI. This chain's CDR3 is CASTDQSGVSYNEQYF. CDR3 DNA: TGTGCCAGCACAGACCAATCCGGGGTCTCCTACAATGAGCAGTACTTC.

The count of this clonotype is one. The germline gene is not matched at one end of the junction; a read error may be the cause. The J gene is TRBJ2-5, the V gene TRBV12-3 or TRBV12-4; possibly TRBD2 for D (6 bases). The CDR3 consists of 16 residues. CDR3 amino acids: CANSALSGVDHETQYF. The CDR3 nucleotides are TGTGCCAACAGTGCTCTATCGGGAGTGGATCATGAGACCCAGTACTTC.

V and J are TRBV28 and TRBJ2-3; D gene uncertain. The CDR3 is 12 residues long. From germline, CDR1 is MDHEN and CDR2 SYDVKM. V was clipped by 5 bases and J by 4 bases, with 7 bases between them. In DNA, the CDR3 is TGTGCCAGCAGTAGATTGGCAGATACGCAGTATTTT. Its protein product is CASSRLADTQYF.

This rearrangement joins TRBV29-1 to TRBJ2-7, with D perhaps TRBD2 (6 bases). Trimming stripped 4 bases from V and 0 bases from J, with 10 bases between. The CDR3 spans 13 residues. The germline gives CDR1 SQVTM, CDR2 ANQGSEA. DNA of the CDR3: TGCAGCGTTGTAACTAGCCTCTCCTACGAGCAGTACTTC. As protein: CSVVTSLSYEQYF.

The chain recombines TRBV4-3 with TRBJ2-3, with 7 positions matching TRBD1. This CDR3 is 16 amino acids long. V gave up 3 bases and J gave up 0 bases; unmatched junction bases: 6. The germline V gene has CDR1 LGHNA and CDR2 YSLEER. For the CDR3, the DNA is TGCGCCAGCAGCCAGGACAGGTGGCAAAGCACAGATACGCAGTATTTT. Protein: CASSQDRWQSTDTQYF.

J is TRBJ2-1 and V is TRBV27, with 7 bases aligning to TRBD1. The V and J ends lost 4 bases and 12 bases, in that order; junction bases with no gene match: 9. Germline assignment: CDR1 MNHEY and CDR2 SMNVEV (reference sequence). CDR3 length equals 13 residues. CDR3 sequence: CASSSNLQGRQFF. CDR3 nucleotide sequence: TGTGCCAGCAGTTCGAATCTACAGGGGCGGCAGTTCTTC.

DNA for the CDR3: TGTGCCAGCAGCTTAGATCGGGAGCAGTTCTTC. Its translation: CASSLDREQFF. J is TRBJ2-1 and V is TRBV7-9; D uncertain. Germline CDR1 is SEHNR and CDR2 is FQNEAQ (reference sequence). This CDR3 has 11 residues. V lost 1 base and J 10 bases, leaving 5 bases between the germline ends.

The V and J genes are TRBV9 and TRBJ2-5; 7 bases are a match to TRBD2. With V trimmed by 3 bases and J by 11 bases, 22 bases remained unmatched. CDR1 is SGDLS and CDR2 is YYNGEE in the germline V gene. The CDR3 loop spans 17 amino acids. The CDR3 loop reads CASSASPSGGSYNEQYF. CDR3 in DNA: TGTGCCAGCAGCGCATCACCTAGCGGAGGCTCCTACAATGAGCAGTACTTC.

CDR3 DNA: TGTGCCAGCAGCTTAGCAGGAGGGGTTTATGGCTACACCTTC. Translation gives CASSLAGGVYGYTF. The V gene is TRBV7-9, the J gene TRBJ1-2; D may be TRBD1 (5 bases). Germline loops: CDR1 SEHNR, CDR2 FQNEAQ (reference sequence). The germline V and J ends were trimmed by 0 bases and 5 bases, with 10 bases remaining between them. CDR3 size: 14 residues.

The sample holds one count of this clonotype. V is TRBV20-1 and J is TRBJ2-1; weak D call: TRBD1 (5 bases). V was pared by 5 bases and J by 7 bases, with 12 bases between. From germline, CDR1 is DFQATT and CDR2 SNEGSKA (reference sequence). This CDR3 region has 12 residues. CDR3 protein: CSADAGWNEQFF. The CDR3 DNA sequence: TGCAGTGCTGATGCAGGGTGGAATGAGCAGTTCTTC.

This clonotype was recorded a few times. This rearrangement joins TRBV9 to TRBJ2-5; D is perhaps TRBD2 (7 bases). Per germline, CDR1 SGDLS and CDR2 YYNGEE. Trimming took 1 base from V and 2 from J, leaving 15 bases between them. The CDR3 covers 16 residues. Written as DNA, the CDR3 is TGTGCCAGCAGCGTATCGGGGGGCCGGGCACAAGAGACCCAGTACTTC. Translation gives CASSVSGGRAQETQYF.

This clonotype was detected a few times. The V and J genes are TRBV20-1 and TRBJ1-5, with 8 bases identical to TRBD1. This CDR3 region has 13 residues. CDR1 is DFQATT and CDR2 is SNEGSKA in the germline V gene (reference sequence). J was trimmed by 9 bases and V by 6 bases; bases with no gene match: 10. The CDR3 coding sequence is TGCAGTGCAAGGTCGGGGACAGGAGGGCCCCAGCATTTT. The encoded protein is CSARSGTGGPQHF.